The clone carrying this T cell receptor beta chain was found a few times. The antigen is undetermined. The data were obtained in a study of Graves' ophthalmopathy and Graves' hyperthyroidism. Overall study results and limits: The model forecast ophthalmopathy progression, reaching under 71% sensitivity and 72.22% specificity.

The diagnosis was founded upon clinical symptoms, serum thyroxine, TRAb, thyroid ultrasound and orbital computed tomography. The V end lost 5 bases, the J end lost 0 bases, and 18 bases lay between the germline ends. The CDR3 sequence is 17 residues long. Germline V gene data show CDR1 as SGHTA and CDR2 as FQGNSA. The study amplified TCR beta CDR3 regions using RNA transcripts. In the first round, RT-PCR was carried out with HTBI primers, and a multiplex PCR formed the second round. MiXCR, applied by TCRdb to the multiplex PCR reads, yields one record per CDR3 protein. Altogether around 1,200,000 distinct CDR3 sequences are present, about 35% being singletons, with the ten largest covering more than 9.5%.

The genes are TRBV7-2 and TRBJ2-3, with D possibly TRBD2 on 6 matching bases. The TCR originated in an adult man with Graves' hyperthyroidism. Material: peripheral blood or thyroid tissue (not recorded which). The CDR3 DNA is TGTGCCAGCAGCAAACAAGGTGGCGGAGGGAGCACAGATACGCAGTATTTT. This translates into CASSKQGGGGSTDTQYF.